Below, 26 T cell receptor beta chains from the same sample are listed, as sequenced in a study of blood T cell repertoires in COVID-19. Data came from immunoSEQ multiplex PCR; TCRdb stores just in-frame clones and leaves some out. The table shows some 25,000 clones, with approximately 90% occurring only once. The sequencing input was peripheral blood. The receptors were gathered from a man in his sixties or seventies with acute or convalescent COVID-19.

This chain connects TRBV15 to TRBJ1-4, with D tentatively TRBD1 (5 bases). The CDR3 has 13 residues. Germline CDR1 LNHNV, CDR2 YYDKDF (reference sequence). Between the trimmed V and J ends, which lost 1 base and 8 bases, there was a span of 8 bases. The CDR3 loop is CATSRATVEKLFF. In nucleotides, the CDR3 is TGTGCCACCAGCAGAGCGACAGTCGAAAAACTGTTTTTT.

The chain joins TRBV5-4 to TRBJ2-7, with 9 bases identical to TRBD1. Losses at the gene ends were 4 bases for V and 3 bases for J; bases not matched to a gene: 2. Per germline, CDR1 SGHNT and CDR2 YYREEE (reference sequence). CDR3 length: 13 amino acids. The CDR3 bases are TGTGCCAGCAGCAGGGGACAGGGCTACGAGCAGTACTTC. Translating gives CASSRGQGYEQYF.

The V gene is TRBV9, the J gene TRBJ2-3; a weak D match, TRBD2 (6 bases). The CDR3 sequence is 18 residues long. The V gene's germline CDR1 is SGDLS and CDR2 YYNGEE. V gave up 4 bases and J gave up 0 bases, with 21 bases separating them. The CDR3 DNA sequence: TGTGCCAGCAGCAGCCGGGACTTTCAAACCTCCAGCACAGATACGCAGTATTTT. Encoded protein: CASSSRDFQTSSTDTQYF.

V usage is TRBV5-5 and J usage is TRBJ1-2; 8 bases agree with TRBD1. Germline loops: CDR1 SGHKS, CDR2 YYEKEE (reference sequence). After removal of 4 bases from V and 3 bases from J, the junction contained 8 bases not matched to a gene. This CDR3 is built from 15 residues. The CDR3 bases are TGTGCCAGCAGCCTGAGCCAGGGGGCTTACTATGGCTACACCTTC. This codes for CASSLSQGAYYGYTF.

The CDR3 sequence is CASSWRSGPTEAFF. CDR3 in DNA: TGTGCCAGCAGTTGGCGGTCAGGGCCCACTGAAGCTTTCTTT. The chain has TRBV6-5 and TRBJ1-1, with D tentatively TRBD1 (5 bases). The CDR3 is 14 residues long. Trimming pared 4 bases from V and 4 bases from J, leaving 13 bases between. In germline, CDR1 is MNHEY, CDR2 SVGAGI.

The chain recombines TRBV5-1 with TRBJ1-1; the match to TRBD1 covers 10 bases. The V and J ends lost 7 bases and 3 bases, in that order; junction bases with no gene match: 9. Germline lookup yields CDR1 SGHRS and CDR2 YFSETQ. The CDR3 runs 15 residues. Here the CDR3 DNA reads TGCGCCAGCCGACCGGGACAGGGGTGGCACACTGAAGCTTTCTTT. Amino acid sequence: CASRPGQGWHTEAFF.

The chain combines TRBV5-5 with TRBJ2-7, with D possibly TRBD1 on 5 matching bases. The CDR3 covers 15 residues. Germline assignment: CDR1 SGHKS and CDR2 YYEKEE (reference sequence). V shed 2 bases and J shed 0 bases, with 12 bases lying between them. The CDR3 bases are TGTGCCAGCAGCTTACAAGGGGCACGCTCCTACGAGCAGTACTTC. This translates into CASSLQGARSYEQYF.

This chain uses TRBV10-2 with TRBJ2-2; 9 nucleotides line up with TRBD2. From germline, CDR1 is WSHSY and CDR2 SAAADI. Trimming at V came to 7 bases and at J to 1 base, leaving 4 bases not matched to a gene. CDR3 length: 15 residues. CDR3 nucleotides: TGCGCCAGCACCCTGACTAGCGGGAACACCGGGGAGCTGTTTTTT. Its protein is CASTLTSGNTGELFF.

The chain couples TRBV24-1 to TRBJ2-1; the D gene is possibly TRBD1 (6 bases). V was cut by 3 bases and J by 5 bases, with 13 bases left in between. This CDR3 contains 15 residues. Germline loops: CDR1 KGHDR, CDR2 SFDVKD. CDR3 sequence: CATSDPGTPHNEQFF. The CDR3 nucleotides read TGTGCCACCAGTGATCCCGGGACACCCCACAATGAGCAGTTCTTC.

V gene TRBV5-5 combines with J gene TRBJ2-5; D is perhaps TRBD1 (5 bases). This CDR3 comprises 16 residues. CDR1 is SGHKS and CDR2 is YYEKEE in the germline V gene (reference sequence). V lost 5 bases, J lost 5 bases, and 22 bases lay in between. CDR3 sequence reads: CASSLPGGALGETQYF. In DNA, the CDR3 is TGTGCCAGCAGTCTTCCAGGTGGGGCACTTGGGGAGACCCAGTACTTC.

In DNA, the CDR3 is TGTGCCAGCAGCCGACAGATCCAAGAGACCCAGTACTTC. Its translation: CASSRQIQETQYF. This chain links TRBV11-1 with TRBJ2-5; D perhaps matches TRBD1 (5 bases). The CDR3 is made up of 13 amino acids. The V end lost 5 bases, the J end lost 1 base, and 8 bases lay between the germline ends. Germline-derived CDR1 and CDR2 are SGHAT and FQDESV (reference sequence).

The chain uses TRBV7-6 and TRBJ2-7, with D perhaps TRBD2 (5 bases). With 3 bases removed from V and 5 bases from J, the gap between germline ends came to 11 bases. Germline CDR1 and CDR2: SGHVS and FNYEAQ. This CDR3 comprises 13 residues. In nucleotides, the CDR3 is TGTGCCAGCAGCTTTGGTCCCGGGGACGAGCAGTACTTC. Protein sequence: CASSFGPGDEQYF.

V usage is TRBV10-1 and J usage is TRBJ2-3; 7 positions agree with TRBD2. The germline V gene encodes CDR1 WNHNN and CDR2 SYGVQD (reference sequence). The CDR3 sequence is 15 residues long. With 8 bases clipped from V and 4 bases from J, the junction kept 12 bases outside the gene matches. The CDR3 sequence: CASSGMAGAADTQYF. CDR3 nucleotide sequence: TGCGCCAGCTCTGGAATGGCGGGAGCGGCAGATACGCAGTATTTT.

The chain combines TRBV6-5 with TRBJ1-2, with TRBD1 matching over 7 bases. CDR3 length equals 15 residues. J was trimmed by 6 bases and V by 0 bases; bases with no gene match: 7. Germline loops: CDR1 MNHEY, CDR2 SVGAGI. The CDR3 loop reads CASSYSTAGGDGYTF. The CDR3 DNA sequence: TGTGCCAGCAGTTACTCGACGGCAGGGGGTGATGGCTACACCTTC.

Turning to this clone: In the same sample, other DNA sequences code for this CDR3. This chain joins TRBV7-8 and TRBJ2-3, with 9 bases fitting TRBD2. Germline V gene sequence: CDR1 SGHVS, CDR2 FQNEAQ. CDR3 size: 20 residues. With 5 bases clipped from V and 0 bases from J, the junction kept 18 bases outside the gene matches. This chain's CDR3 is CASSTELTSGTVESTDTQYF. The CDR3 DNA sequence: TGTGCCAGCAGCACCGAACTGACTAGCGGAACCGTGGAGAGCACAGATACGCAGTATTTT.

This chain uses TRBV29-1 with TRBJ2-7; possibly TRBD1 for D (5 bases). V lost 5 bases and J lost 5, with 7 bases in between. The CDR3 consists of 10 residues. The germline CDR1 and CDR2 sequences are SQVTM and ANQGSEA. CDR3 nucleotide sequence: TGCAGCGTTCAGGGTAACGAGCAGTACTTC. Translated, it gives CSVQGNEQYF.

This clone was found once. The chain has TRBV14 and TRBJ2-5, with a possible D match to TRBD2 (5 bases). CDR1 SGHDN and CDR2 FVKESK come from the germline V gene. The CDR3 totals 12 residues. The V end lost 3 bases, the J end lost 5 bases, and 7 bases lay between the germline ends. CDR3 region: CASSQKRETQYF. DNA of the CDR3: TGTGCCAGCAGCCAGAAGCGGGAGACCCAGTACTTC.

This clone was observed a few times. The V and J genes are TRBV6-1 and TRBJ1-5, with a possible D match to TRBD1 (6 bases). The germline CDR1 and CDR2 sequences are MNHNS and SASEGT. The CDR3 spans 13 residues. Deletions cut 3 bases from V and 7 bases from J, with 10 bases between. For the CDR3, the DNA is TGTGCCAGCAGTGATTCAGGGGTACAGCCCCAGCATTTT. This sequence encodes CASSDSGVQPQHF.

This clone was recorded once. J is TRBJ1-1 and V is TRBV13; a possible D gene is TRBD1 (5 bases). From germline, CDR1 is PRHDT and CDR2 FYEKMQ (reference sequence). The CDR3 loop spans 13 amino acids. V dropped 1 base and J dropped 6 bases, with 9 bases sitting between them. This CDR3 reads CASSLVRGAEAFF. The CDR3 region has the DNA TGTGCCAGCAGCTTAGTACGGGGGGCTGAAGCTTTCTTT.

The V gene is TRBV27, the J gene TRBJ1-6; D gene unclear. This CDR3 is built from 15 residues. Germline V gives CDR1 MNHEY, CDR2 SMNVEV (reference sequence). The ends were cut back, 1 base at V and 6 bases at J, with 10 bases in the middle. In nucleotides, the CDR3 is TGTGCCAGCAGTTTATACCCGAAGCGTAATTCACCCCTCCACTTT. Translating gives CASSLYPKRNSPLHF.

The chain uses TRBV19 and TRBJ1-4, with D perhaps matching TRBD1 (6 bases). There are 13 residues in the CDR3. CDR1 and CDR2 from the germline V gene are LNHDA and SQIVND (reference sequence). V was shortened by 5 bases and J by 7 bases, with 11 bases between the two germline ends. CDR3 in amino acids: CASSRAGAEKLFF. DNA for the CDR3: TGTGCCAGTAGTCGCGCAGGGGCTGAAAAACTGTTTTTT.

The chain recombines TRBV27 with TRBJ2-7; 10 bases line up with TRBD1. V gave up 0 bases and J gave up 4 bases; unmatched junction bases: 3. The germline gives CDR1 MNHEY, CDR2 SMNVEV (reference sequence). The CDR3 spans 15 residues. CDR3 residues: CASSLSRGQGYEQYF. In nucleotides, the CDR3 is TGTGCCAGCAGTTTATCCAGGGGACAGGGGTACGAGCAGTACTTC.

The chain couples TRBV27 to TRBJ2-1, with 13 bases matching TRBD2. The germline CDR1 and CDR2 sequences are MNHEY and SMNVEV (reference sequence). With 6 bases clipped from V and 3 bases from J, the junction kept 23 bases outside the gene matches. The CDR3 loop spans 22 amino acids. DNA of the CDR3: TGTGCCAGCAGCCGCGGATTAAGATCACCCGGGACTAGCGGGACCCGCTACAATGAGCAGTTCTTC. Translation gives CASSRGLRSPGTSGTRYNEQFF.

Only a few counts were recorded for this clone. The chain recombines TRBV7-3 with TRBJ2-2; 8 nucleotides match TRBD1. Germline V gene lookup returns CDR1 SGHTA and CDR2 FQGTGA. CDR3 length equals 15 residues. Trimming removed 5 bases from V and 4 bases from J; junction bases left unmatched: 6. CDR3 coding DNA: TGTGCCAGCAGCAGTACAGGGGGATCCACCGGGGAGCTGTTTTTT. It codes for CASSSTGGSTGELFF.

Only one count was recorded for this clone. The V call is TRBV2, the J call TRBJ2-1, with 10 nucleotides matching TRBD1. The CDR3 contains 14 residues. The V gene end was trimmed by 8 bases and the J gene end by 4 bases; junction bases not matched to a gene: 5. Germline assignment: CDR1 SNHLY and CDR2 FYNNEI. In nucleotides, the CDR3 is TGTGCCAGCGGGGGGACAGGGGAGTACAATGAGCAGTTCTTC. Its protein is CASGGTGEYNEQFF.

The V and J genes are TRBV29-1 and TRBJ1-5; maybe TRBD1 (6 bases). V was trimmed by 2 bases and J by 9 bases, leaving 17 bases between them. The CDR3 is 14 amino acids. CDR1 is SQVTM and CDR2 is ANQGSEA in the germline V gene. CDR3 DNA sequence: TGCAGCGTTGAAATGATGGGGGCCTCGGCGCCCCAGCATTTT. Residues: CSVEMMGASAPQHF.